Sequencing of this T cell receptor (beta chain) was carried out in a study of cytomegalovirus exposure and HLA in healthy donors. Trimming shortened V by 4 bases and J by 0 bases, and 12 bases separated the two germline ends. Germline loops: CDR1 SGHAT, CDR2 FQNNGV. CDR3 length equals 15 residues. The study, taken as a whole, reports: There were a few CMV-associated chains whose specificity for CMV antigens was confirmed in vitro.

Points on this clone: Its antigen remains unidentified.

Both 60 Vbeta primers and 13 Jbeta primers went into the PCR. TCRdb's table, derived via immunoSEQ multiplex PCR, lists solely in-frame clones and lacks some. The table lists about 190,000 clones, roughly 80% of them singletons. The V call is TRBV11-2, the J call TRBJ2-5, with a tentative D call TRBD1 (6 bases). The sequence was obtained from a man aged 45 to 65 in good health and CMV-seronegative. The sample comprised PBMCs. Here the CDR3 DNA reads TGTGCCAGCAGCTCGGGAACAGGGCACCAAGAGACCCAGTACTTC. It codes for CASSSGTGHQETQYF.